Listed below are T cell receptor beta chains from one sample, sequenced in a study of blood T cell repertoires in COVID-19. The assay was immunoSEQ multiplex PCR, and TCRdb's table has in-frame clones only and misses some. The table lists 85,000 to 90,000 clones, roughly 80% of them singletons. Sequenced: peripheral blood. All receptors derive from a man between 65 and 85 years old with acute or convalescent COVID-19. CDR3s include the opening cysteine and the closing phenylalanine or tryptophan. The D gene is left open where the match is weak. Only part of the rows carry a size: once, few, many, or a class if the clone is expanded.

-	TRBJ1-2	TRBV29-1	-	11	CSVTGNYGYTF	TGCAGCGTTACAGGGAACTATGGCTACACCTTC
-	TRBJ1-1	TRBV7-3	many	13	CASSLAGRTEAFF	TGTGCCAGCAGCTTGGCAGGGCGGACTGAAGCTTTCTTT
-	TRBJ1-5	TRBV6-2/TRBV6-3	-	14	CASSAGLPGQPQHF	TGTGCCAGCAGCGCGGGGCTCCCGGGGCAGCCCCAGCATTTT
-	TRBJ2-5	TRBV29-1	once	14	CSVTGGPEWETQYF	TGCAGCGTAACGGGGGGCCCCGAGTGGGAGACCCAGTACTTC
TRBD1	TRBJ1-4	TRBV5-4	-	16	CASSRGAGGRSEKLFF	TGTGCCAGCAGCCGGGGGGCAGGGGGCAGGAGTGAAAAACTGTTTTTT
-	TRBJ2-1	TRBV27	-	14	CASSFGSRGGEQFF	TGTGCCAGCAGTTTCGGGTCAAGAGGGGGTGAGCAGTTCTTC
TRBD2	TRBJ2-3	TRBV10-2	few	14	CASSNGGSTDTQYF	TGCGCCAGCAGTAACGGGGGGTCCACAGATACGCAGTATTTT
TRBD1	TRBJ2-3	TRBV11-3	-	14	CASSLGSGQGTQYF	TGTGCCAGCAGCTTAGGGTCCGGACAGGGTACGCAGTATTTT
-	TRBJ1-4	TRBV25-1	-	12	CASRREGEKLFF	TGTGCCAGCCGGAGGGAGGGAGAAAAACTGTTTTTT
-	TRBJ2-5	TRBV11-2	few	15	CASTESTVVVGTQYF	TGTGCCAGCACCGAATCGACAGTCGTGGTGGGGACCCAGTACTTC
-	TRBJ1-1	TRBV6-4	-	14	CASSDPVRESEAFF	TGTGCCAGCAGTGACCCGGTCCGGGAGAGTGAAGCTTTCTTT
TRBD1	TRBJ2-5	TRBV11-2	-	13	CASSSEDRETQYF	TGTGCCAGCAGCTCGGAGGACAGGGAGACCCAGTACTTC
TRBD1	TRBJ1-5	TRBV2	-	14	CASSQTGGRQPQHF	TGTGCCAGCAGCCAGACAGGGGGCAGGCAGCCCCAGCATTTT
TRBD2	TRBJ2-5	TRBV11-1	-	16	CASSVTSGGALETQYF	TGTGCCAGCAGCGTTACTAGCGGGGGGGCCTTGGAGACCCAGTACTTC
-	TRBJ2-2	TRBV18	-	14	CASSPPWGGGELFF	TGTGCCAGCTCACCACCGTGGGGAGGCGGGGAGCTGTTTTTT
-	TRBJ1-1	TRBV18	-	13	CASSPQGYTEAFF	TGTGCCAGCTCACCACAGGGGTACACTGAAGCTTTCTTT
-	TRBJ1-2	TRBV6-6	-	13	CASDGGGNYGYTF	TGTGCCAGCGACGGTGGGGGGAACTATGGCTACACCTTC
-	TRBJ1-5	TRBV19	-	12	CASWGGRQPQHF	TGTGCCAGTTGGGGGGGGAGACAGCCCCAGCATTTT
TRBD1	TRBJ1-1	TRBV4-2	-	16	CASSNPRGTRNTEAFF	TGTGCCAGCAGCAATCCCAGGGGGACGAGAAACACTGAAGCTTTCTTT
-	TRBJ1-6	TRBV27	-	16	CASSDTGLSYNSPLHF	TGTGCCAGCAGTGACACAGGGCTCTCCTATAATTCACCCCTCCACTTT
TRBD1	TRBJ1-6	TRBV28	-	16	CASSLTGQGENSPLHF	TGTGCCAGCAGTTTAACCGGACAGGGGGAGAATTCACCCCTCCACTTT
TRBD2	TRBJ2-2	TRBV10-3	-	17	CAISQTSGGRNTGELFF	TGTGCCATCAGTCAGACTAGCGGGGGGCGGAACACCGGGGAGCTGTTTTTT
TRBD2	TRBJ2-3	TRBV5-6	few	15	CASSARGVGTDTQYF	TGTGCCAGCAGCGCGCGGGGGGTCGGCACAGATACGCAGTATTTT
-	TRBJ1-6	TRBV7-2	once	14	CASSLAANNSPLHF	TGTGCCAGCAGCTTGGCCGCCAATAATTCACCCCTCCACTTT
TRBD1	TRBJ1-2	TRBV5-6	few	15	CASRSTGGVGYGYTF	TGTGCCAGCAGATCCACAGGGGGCGTTGGGTATGGCTACACCTTC